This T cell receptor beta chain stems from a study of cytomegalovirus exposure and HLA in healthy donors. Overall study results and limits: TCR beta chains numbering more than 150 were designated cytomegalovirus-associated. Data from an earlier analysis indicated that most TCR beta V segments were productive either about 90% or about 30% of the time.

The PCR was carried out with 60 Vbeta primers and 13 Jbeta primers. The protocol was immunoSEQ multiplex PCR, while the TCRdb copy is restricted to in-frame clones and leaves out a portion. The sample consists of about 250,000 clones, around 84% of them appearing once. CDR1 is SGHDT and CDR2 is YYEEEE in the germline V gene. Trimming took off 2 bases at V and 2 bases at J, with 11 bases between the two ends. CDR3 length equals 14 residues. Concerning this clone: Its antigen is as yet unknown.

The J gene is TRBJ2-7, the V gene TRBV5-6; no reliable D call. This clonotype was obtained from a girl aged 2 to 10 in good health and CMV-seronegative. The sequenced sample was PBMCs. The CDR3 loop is CASSFLSETYEQYF. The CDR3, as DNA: TGTGCCAGCAGCTTTCTGTCAGAAACCTACGAGCAGTACTTC.